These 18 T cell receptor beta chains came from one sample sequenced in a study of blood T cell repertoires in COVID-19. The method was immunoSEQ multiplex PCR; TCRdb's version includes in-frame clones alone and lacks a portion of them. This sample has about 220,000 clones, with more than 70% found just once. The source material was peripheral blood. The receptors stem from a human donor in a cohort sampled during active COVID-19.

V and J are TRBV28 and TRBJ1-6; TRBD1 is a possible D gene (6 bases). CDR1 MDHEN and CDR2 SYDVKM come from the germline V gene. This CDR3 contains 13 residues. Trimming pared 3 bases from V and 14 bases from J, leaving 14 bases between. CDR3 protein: CASSLNLGGALHF. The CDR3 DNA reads TGTGCCAGCAGTTTGAATCTAGGGGGGGCCCTCCACTTT.

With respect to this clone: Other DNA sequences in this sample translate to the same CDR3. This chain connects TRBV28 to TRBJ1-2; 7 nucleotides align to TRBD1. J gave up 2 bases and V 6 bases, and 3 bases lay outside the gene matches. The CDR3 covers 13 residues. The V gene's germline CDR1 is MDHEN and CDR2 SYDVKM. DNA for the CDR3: TGTGCCAGCAGCCTACAGGGGAACTATGGCTACACCTTC. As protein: CASSLQGNYGYTF.

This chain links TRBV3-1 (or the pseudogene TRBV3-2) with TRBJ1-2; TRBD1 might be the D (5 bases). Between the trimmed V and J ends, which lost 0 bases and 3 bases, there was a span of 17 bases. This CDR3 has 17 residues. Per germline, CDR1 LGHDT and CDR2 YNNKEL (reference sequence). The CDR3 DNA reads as TGTGCCAGCAGCCAAGAATCAGGGTTTGAGACTTACTATGGCTACACCTTC. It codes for CASSQESGFETYYGYTF.

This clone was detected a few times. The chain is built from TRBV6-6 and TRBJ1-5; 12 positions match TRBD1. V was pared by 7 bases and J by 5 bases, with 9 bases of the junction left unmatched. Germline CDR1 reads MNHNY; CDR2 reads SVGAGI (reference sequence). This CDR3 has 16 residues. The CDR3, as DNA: TGTGCCAGCATCAGATCCGGGACAGGGGGCCATCAGCCCCAGCATTTT. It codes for CASIRSGTGGHQPQHF.

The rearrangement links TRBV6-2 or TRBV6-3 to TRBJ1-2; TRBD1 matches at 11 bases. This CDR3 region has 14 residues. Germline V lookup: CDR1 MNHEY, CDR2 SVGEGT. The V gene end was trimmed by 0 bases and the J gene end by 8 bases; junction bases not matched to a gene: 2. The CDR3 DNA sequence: TGTGCCAGCAGTTACTCGTGGACAGGGGGCGGCTACACCTTC. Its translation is CASSYSWTGGGYTF.

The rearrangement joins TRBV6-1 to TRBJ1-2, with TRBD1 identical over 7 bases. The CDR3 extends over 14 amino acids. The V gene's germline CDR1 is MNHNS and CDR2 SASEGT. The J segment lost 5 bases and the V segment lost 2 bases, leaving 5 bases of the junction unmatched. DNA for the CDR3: TGTGCCAGCAGTGAAATGGAGGGGGCGTATGGCTACACCTTC. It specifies CASSEMEGAYGYTF.

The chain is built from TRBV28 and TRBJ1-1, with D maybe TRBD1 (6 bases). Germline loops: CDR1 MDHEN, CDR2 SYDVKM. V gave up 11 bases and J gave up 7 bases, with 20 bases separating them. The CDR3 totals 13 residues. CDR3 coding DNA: TGTGCCGGAAAAACAGGGATAGGAATTGAAGCTTTCTTT. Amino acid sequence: CAGKTGIGIEAFF. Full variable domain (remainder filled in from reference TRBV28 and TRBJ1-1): DVKVTQSSRYLVKRTGEKVFLECVQDMDHENMFWYRQDPGLGLRLIYFSYDVKMKEKGDIPEGYSVSREKKERFSLILESASTNQTSMYLCAGKTGIGIEAFFGQGTRLTVV.

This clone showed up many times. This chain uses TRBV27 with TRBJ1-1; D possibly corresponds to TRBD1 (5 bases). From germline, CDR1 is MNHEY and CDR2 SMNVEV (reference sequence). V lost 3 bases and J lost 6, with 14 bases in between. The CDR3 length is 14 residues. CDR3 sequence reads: CASSFGGVGAEAFF. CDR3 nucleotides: TGTGCCAGCAGTTTCGGGGGGGTGGGAGCTGAAGCTTTCTTT.

The CDR3 loop reads CASSPGQSNEQFF. CDR3 DNA: TGTGCCAGCTCACCGGGCCAGAGCAATGAGCAGTTCTTC. The rearrangement joins TRBV18 to TRBJ2-1; D not certain. Germline CDR1 is KGHSH and CDR2 is LQKENI. Trimming stripped 3 bases from V and 6 bases from J, with 9 bases between. This CDR3 region has 13 residues.

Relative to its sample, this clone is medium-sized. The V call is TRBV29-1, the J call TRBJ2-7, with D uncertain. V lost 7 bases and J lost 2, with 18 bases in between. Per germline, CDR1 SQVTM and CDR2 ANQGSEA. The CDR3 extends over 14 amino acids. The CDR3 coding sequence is TGCAGCGCCCTCCCTGGCACGGAGACCTACGAGCAGTACTTC. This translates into CSALPGTETYEQYF.

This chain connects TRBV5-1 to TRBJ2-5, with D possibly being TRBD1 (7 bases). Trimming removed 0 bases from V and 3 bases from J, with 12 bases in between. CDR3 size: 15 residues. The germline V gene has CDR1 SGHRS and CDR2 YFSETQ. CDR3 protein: CASSLGGDRKETQYF. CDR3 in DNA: TGCGCCAGCAGCTTGGGCGGGGACAGAAAAGAGACCCAGTACTTC.

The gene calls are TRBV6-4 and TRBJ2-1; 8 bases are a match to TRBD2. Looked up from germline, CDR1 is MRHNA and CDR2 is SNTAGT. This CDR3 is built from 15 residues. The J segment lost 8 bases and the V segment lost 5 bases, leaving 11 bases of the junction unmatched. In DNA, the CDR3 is TGTGCCAGCAGTCGGGAGCGGACTAGCAATTATGAGCAGTTCTTC. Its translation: CASSRERTSNYEQFF.

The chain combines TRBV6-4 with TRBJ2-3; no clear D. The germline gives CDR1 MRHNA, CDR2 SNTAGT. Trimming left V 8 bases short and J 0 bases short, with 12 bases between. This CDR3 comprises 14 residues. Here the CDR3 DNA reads TGTGCCAGCTCACCGAGGAGAAGCACAGATACGCAGTATTTT. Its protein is CASSPRRSTDTQYF.

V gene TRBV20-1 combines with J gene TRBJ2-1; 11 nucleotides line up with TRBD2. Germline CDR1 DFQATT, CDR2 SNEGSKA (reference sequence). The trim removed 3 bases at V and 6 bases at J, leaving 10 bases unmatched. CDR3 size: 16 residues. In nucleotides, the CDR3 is TGCAGTGCTAGTTCCGGACTAGCGGGCCCCCTCAATGAGCAGTTCTTC. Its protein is CSASSGLAGPLNEQFF.

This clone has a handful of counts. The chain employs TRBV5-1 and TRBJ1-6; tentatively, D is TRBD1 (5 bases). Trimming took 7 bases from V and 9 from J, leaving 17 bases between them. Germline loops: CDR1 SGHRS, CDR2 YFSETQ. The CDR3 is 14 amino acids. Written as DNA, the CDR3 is TGCGCCAGCGCTTCGGGGGGAGCGGGTTCACCCCTCCACTTT. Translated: CASASGGAGSPLHF. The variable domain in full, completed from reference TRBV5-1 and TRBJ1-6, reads KAGVTQTPRYLIKTRGQQVTLSCSPISGHRSVSWYQQTPGQGLQFLFEYFSETQRNKGNFPGRFSGRQFSNSRSEMNVSTLELGDSALYLCASASGGAGSPLHFGNGTRLTVT.

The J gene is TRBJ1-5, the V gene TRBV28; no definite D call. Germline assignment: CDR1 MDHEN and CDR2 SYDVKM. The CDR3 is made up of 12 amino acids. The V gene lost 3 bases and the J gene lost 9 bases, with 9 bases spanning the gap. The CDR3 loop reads CASSLRVGPQHF. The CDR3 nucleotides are TGTGCCAGCAGTTTGCGGGTAGGGCCCCAGCATTTT. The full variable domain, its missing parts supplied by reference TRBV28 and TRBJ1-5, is DVKVTQSSRYLVKRTGEKVFLECVQDMDHENMFWYRQDPGLGLRLIYFSYDVKMKEKGDIPEGYSVSREKKERFSLILESASTNQTSMYLCASSLRVGPQHFGDGTRLSIL.

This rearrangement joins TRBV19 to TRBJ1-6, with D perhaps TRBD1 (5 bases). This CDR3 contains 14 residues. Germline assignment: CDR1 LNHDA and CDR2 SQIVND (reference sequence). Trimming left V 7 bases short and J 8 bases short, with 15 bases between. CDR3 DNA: TGTGCCAGTACCCGGCGGGGGGTTGATTCACCCCTCCACTTT. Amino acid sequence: CASTRRGVDSPLHF.

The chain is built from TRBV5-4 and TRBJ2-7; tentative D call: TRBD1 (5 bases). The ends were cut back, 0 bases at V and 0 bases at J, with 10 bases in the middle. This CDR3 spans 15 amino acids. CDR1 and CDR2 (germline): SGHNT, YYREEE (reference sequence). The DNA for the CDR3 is TGTGCCAGCAGCTTGGCCGAGACAGCCTCCTACGAGCAGTACTTC. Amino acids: CASSLAETASYEQYF.